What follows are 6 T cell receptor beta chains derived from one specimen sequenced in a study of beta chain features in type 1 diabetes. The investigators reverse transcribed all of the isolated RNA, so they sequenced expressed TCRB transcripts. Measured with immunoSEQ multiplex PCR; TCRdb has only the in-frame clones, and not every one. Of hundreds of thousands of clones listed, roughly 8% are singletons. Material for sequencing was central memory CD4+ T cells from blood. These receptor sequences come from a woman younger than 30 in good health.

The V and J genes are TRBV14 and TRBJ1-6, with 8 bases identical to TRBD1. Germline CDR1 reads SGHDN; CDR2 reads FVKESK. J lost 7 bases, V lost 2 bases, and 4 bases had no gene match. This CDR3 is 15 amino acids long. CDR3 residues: CASSQTGGGNSPLHF. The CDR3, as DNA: TGTGCCAGCAGCCAAACAGGGGGAGGAAATTCACCCCTCCACTTT.

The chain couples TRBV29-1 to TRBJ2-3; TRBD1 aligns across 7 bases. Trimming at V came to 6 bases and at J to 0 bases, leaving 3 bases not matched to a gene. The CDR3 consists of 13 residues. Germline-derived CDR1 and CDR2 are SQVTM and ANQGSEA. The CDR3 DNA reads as TGCAGCGTGACAGGGAAGAGCACAGATACGCAGTATTTT. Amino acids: CSVTGKSTDTQYF.

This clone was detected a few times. The CDR3 bases are TGTGCCAGCAGTTTAGCATATGGACAGTCCTATGGCTACACCTTC. Its protein is CASSLAYGQSYGYTF. The V and J genes are TRBV27 and TRBJ1-2, with D maybe TRBD1 (6 bases). Trimming removed 2 bases at V and 4 bases at J, with 14 bases between. The CDR3 totals 15 residues. Germline V CDR1 and CDR2: MNHEY, SMNVEV (reference sequence).

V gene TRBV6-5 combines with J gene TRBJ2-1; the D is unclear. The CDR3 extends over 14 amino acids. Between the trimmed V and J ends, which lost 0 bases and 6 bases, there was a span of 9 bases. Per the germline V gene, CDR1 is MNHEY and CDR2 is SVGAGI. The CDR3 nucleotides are TGTGCCAGCAGTTACTCGATGTATCGCAATGAGCAGTTCTTC. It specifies CASSYSMYRNEQFF.

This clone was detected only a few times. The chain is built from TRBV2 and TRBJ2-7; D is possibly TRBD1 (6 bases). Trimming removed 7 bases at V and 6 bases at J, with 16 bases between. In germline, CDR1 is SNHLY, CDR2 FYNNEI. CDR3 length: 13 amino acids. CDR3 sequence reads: CASTREWGREQYF. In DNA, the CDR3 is TGTGCCAGCACTAGGGAGTGGGGGCGCGAGCAGTACTTC.

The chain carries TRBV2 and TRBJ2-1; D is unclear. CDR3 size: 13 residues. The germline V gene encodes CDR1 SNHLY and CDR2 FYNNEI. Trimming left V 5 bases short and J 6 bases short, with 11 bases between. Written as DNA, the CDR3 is TGTGCCAGCAGTTCCGTCCTGGGCAATGAGCAGTTCTTC. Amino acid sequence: CASSSVLGNEQFF.